The 25 T cell receptor beta chains listed next were all sequenced from one sample in a study of T cell responses to AZD1222 COVID-19 vaccine (dated by TCRdb to the early 2020s). The protocol used for the library was the immunoSEQ multiplex PCR assay. The clones in this table, taken by TCRdb from immuneACCESS, are in-frame only. Not every clone is retained; where verified, under half of the shortfall comes from an unresolved V gene, and the cause of the rest is unknown. For this sample there are approximately 130,000 clones; 80% to 95% appear just once. The ten largest account for more than 2.5% of the sample. The time point label of this sample denotes: baseline before first vaccination. The sequencing here drew on peripheral blood, taken on day 0 of AZD1222 vaccination. The receptor set was obtained from an adult in good health.

This sequence joins TRBV14 and TRBJ2-6, with a tentative D call TRBD1 (6 bases). The germline V gene has CDR1 SGHDN and CDR2 FVKESK. CDR3 length equals 17 residues. Trimming left V 0 bases short and J 1 base short, with 10 bases between. CDR3 DNA sequence: TGTGCCAGCAGCCAAGATAAGGGGACATCTGGGGCCAACGTCCTGACTTTC. Its protein product is CASSQDKGTSGANVLTF.

A note on this clone: The same CDR3 can be traced to other DNA sequences in this sample. The chain couples TRBV6-5 to TRBJ1-1, with D unresolved. Germline V gives CDR1 MNHEY, CDR2 SVGAGI. This CDR3 has 13 amino acids. V shed 0 bases and J shed 0 bases, with 2 bases lying between them. CDR3 coding DNA: TGTGCCAGCAGTTACTCGGTGAACACTGAAGCTTTCTTT. This codes for CASSYSVNTEAFF.

The genes are TRBV4-1 and TRBJ2-5; the match to TRBD1 covers 9 bases. Germline V gene data show CDR1 as MGHRA and CDR2 as YSYEKL. The V and J ends lost 4 bases and 7 bases, in that order; junction bases with no gene match: 10. The CDR3 sequence is 15 residues long. The CDR3, as DNA: TGCGCCAGCAGCCCGGGGACAGGGCATATGGGGACCCAGTACTTC. Translation: CASSPGTGHMGTQYF.

The chain recombines TRBV6-6 with TRBJ1-1, with TRBD1 as a possible D gene (6 bases). Trimming took off 5 bases at V and 4 bases at J, with 11 bases between the two ends. The CDR3 is made up of 13 amino acids. Germline CDR1 and CDR2: MNHNY and SVGAGI (reference sequence). The CDR3: CASSNGGTTEAFF. In DNA, the CDR3 is TGTGCCAGCAGTAATGGGGGCACCACTGAAGCTTTCTTT.

The genes are TRBV6-1 and TRBJ1-6; D possibly corresponds to TRBD1 (5 bases). The CDR3 length is 16 residues. The germline CDR1 and CDR2 sequences are MNHNS and SASEGT. V lost 0 bases and J 3 bases, leaving 9 bases between the germline ends. The CDR3 nucleotides read TGTGCCAGCAGTGAAGCTGCAGGGCACTATAATTCACCCCTCCACTTT. Translated: CASSEAAGHYNSPLHF.

In DNA, the CDR3 is TGTGCCAGCAGTCCGCCAAGCCGACGGACCTATGGCTACACCTTC. Translated: CASSPPSRRTYGYTF. The V gene is TRBV28, the J gene TRBJ1-2; no reliable D call. V was trimmed by 5 bases and J by 4 bases, leaving 17 bases between them. Germline V gene sequence: CDR1 MDHEN, CDR2 SYDVKM. CDR3 length: 15 residues.

CDR3 region: CASSRYFSGTTSSYNEQFF. CDR3 sequence (DNA): TGTGCCAGCAGCCGTTATTTTAGCGGGACAACGAGCTCCTACAATGAGCAGTTCTTC. The rearrangement joins TRBV11-2 to TRBJ2-1; 8 bases align to TRBD2. Unmatched junction bases numbered 15, after V lost 5 bases and J lost 0 bases. The CDR3 length is 19 residues. From germline, CDR1 is SGHAT and CDR2 FQNNGV.

CDR3 DNA sequence: TGTGCCAGCAGCCAGAGATTAGCGGGAGAGGACGAGCAGTACTTC. This codes for CASSQRLAGEDEQYF. This chain joins TRBV4-2 and TRBJ2-7; 9 bases fit TRBD2. V was pared by 3 bases and J by 5 bases, with 8 bases of the junction left unmatched. The CDR3 sequence is 15 residues long. Germline CDR1 LGHNA, CDR2 YNFKEQ.

This clone was seen a single time. The chain combines TRBV6-6 with TRBJ2-7; D uncertain. V was cut by 6 bases and J by 3 bases, with 12 bases left in between. Germline V gene lookup returns CDR1 MNHNY and CDR2 SVGAGI (reference sequence). The CDR3 extends over 13 amino acids. The CDR3 loop is CASSRGWGYEQYF. The CDR3 nucleotides read TGTGCCAGCAGCAGAGGATGGGGCTACGAGCAGTACTTC.

The rearrangement links TRBV18 to TRBJ2-3; possible D gene TRBD2, 5 bases. This CDR3 comprises 15 residues. V lost 2 bases and J 3 bases, leaving 12 bases between the germline ends. Germline V gene data show CDR1 as KGHSH and CDR2 as LQKENI. This chain's CDR3 is CASSPEEERTDTQYF. The CDR3 DNA is TGTGCCAGCTCACCAGAGGAGGAACGGACAGATACGCAGTATTTT.

The chain links TRBV5-6 to TRBJ2-3; D is undetermined. There are 14 residues in the CDR3. V was shortened by 1 base and J by 2 bases, with 8 bases between the two germline ends. Per the germline V gene, CDR1 is SGHDT and CDR2 is YYEEEE. The CDR3 sequence is CASSLSGDTDTQYF. Here the CDR3 DNA reads TGTGCCAGCAGCTTGTCCGGAGACACAGATACGCAGTATTTT.

The chain carries TRBV19 and TRBJ2-7; the match to TRBD1 covers 8 bases. Unmatched junction bases numbered 3, after V lost 5 bases and J lost 3 bases. Germline V gene lookup returns CDR1 LNHDA and CDR2 SQIVND (reference sequence). The CDR3 loop spans 13 amino acids. The CDR3 loop reads CASSWDRIYEQYF. As DNA, the CDR3 is TGTGCCAGTAGTTGGGACAGGATCTACGAGCAGTACTTC. Variable domain in full (rest from reference TRBV19 and TRBJ2-7): DGGITQSPKYLFRKEGQNVTLSCEQNLNHDAMYWYRQDPGQGLRLIYYSQIVNDFQKGDIAEGYSVSREKKESFPLTVTSAQKNPTAFYLCASSWDRIYEQYFGPGTRLTVT.

The CDR3 DNA sequence: TGTGCCAGCAGCCGAGGGTCCGGGTGGGACACCGGGGAGCTGTTTTTT. It encodes CASSRGSGWDTGELFF. This rearrangement joins TRBV3-1 (or the pseudogene TRBV3-2) to TRBJ2-2; a weak D match, TRBD2 (5 bases). Trimming cost V 4 bases and J 3 bases, with 15 bases left between them. Germline values: CDR1 LGHDT, CDR2 YNNKEL (reference sequence). The CDR3 has 16 amino acids.

In this sample, this clone turned up a few times. The CDR3 DNA reads TGCAGTGCTAGTAAATTTCCGGTATCCTACGAGCAGTACTTC. Its translation: CSASKFPVSYEQYF. This chain joins TRBV20-1 and TRBJ2-7; D remains ambiguous. V was pared by 3 bases and J by 1 base, with 13 bases between. CDR3 length equals 14 residues. The germline V gene encodes CDR1 DFQATT and CDR2 SNEGSKA (reference sequence).

This chain uses TRBV27 with TRBJ1-1, with TRBD1 identical over 8 bases. The CDR3 loop spans 12 amino acids. V shed 6 bases, J shed 6 bases, and the junction held 3 bases outside the gene matches. Germline CDR1 is MNHEY and CDR2 is SMNVEV (reference sequence). The CDR3 coding sequence is TGTGCCAGCAGGGACAGGGCCGCTGAAGCTTTCTTT. The encoded protein is CASRDRAAEAFF.

The gene calls are TRBV27 and TRBJ2-1, with a weak D call TRBD1 (5 bases). CDR1 is MNHEY and CDR2 is SMNVEV in the germline V gene (reference sequence). The CDR3 sequence is 11 residues long. V was pared by 3 bases and J by 8 bases, with 5 bases between. CDR3 sequence: CASSFRDEQFF. Written as DNA, the CDR3 is TGTGCCAGCAGTTTCAGGGATGAGCAGTTCTTC.

The chain is built from TRBV29-1 and TRBJ2-7; possibly TRBD2 for D (5 bases). This CDR3 region has 12 residues. From germline, CDR1 is SQVTM and CDR2 ANQGSEA. V lost 7 bases and J lost 6, with 16 bases in between. The CDR3 DNA reads as TGCAGCGCCGGGAACTTTCGCAGCGAGCAGTACTTC. This codes for CSAGNFRSEQYF.

The rearrangement links TRBV5-1 to TRBJ2-7; D is unresolved. Trimming shortened V by 0 bases and J by 6 bases, and 13 bases separated the two germline ends. The CDR3 runs to 14 residues. Germline V CDR1 and CDR2: SGHRS, YFSETQ. CDR3 amino acids: CASSLEPVRSEQYF. As DNA, the CDR3 is TGCGCCAGCAGCTTGGAACCCGTCCGCTCCGAGCAGTACTTC.

J is TRBJ1-3 and V is TRBV27; 7 nucleotides match TRBD1. Per germline, CDR1 MNHEY and CDR2 SMNVEV (reference sequence). The CDR3 is made up of 15 amino acids. V lost 5 bases and J lost 3; bases outside the gene matches: 7. The CDR3 here is CASSPRGAGGNTIYF. The DNA for the CDR3 is TGTGCCAGCAGTCCCAGGGGGGCAGGTGGAAACACCATATATTTT.

The chain carries TRBV15 and TRBJ1-4, with D tentatively TRBD1 (5 bases). Germline assignment: CDR1 LNHNV and CDR2 YYDKDF (reference sequence). The length of the CDR3 is 16 residues. Trimming stripped 0 bases from V and 8 bases from J, with 16 bases between. CDR3 DNA: TGTGCCACCAGCAGAGATCTGGGGCCTTGGCGGGAAAAACTGTTTTTT. Amino acid sequence: CATSRDLGPWREKLFF.

The chain uses TRBV9 and TRBJ1-1; 7 bases match TRBD1. Germline V gene lookup returns CDR1 SGDLS and CDR2 YYNGEE. The CDR3 contains 14 residues. The junction had 6 bases not matched to a gene; V was cut back by 4 bases and J by 3 bases. In DNA form, the CDR3 reads TGTGCCAGCAGCTTCCGACAGGGTGACACTGAAGCTTTCTTT. Translating it yields CASSFRQGDTEAFF.

The CDR3: CTSSQDCRKSNQPQHF. CDR3 sequence (DNA): TGCACCAGCAGCCAAGATTGCCGAAAAAGCAATCAGCCCCAGCATTTT. The V call is TRBV1, the J call TRBJ1-5. TRBV1 corresponds to a pseudogene. This CDR3 spans 16 amino acids.

The chain uses TRBV9 and TRBJ1-2, with D unresolved. The CDR3 covers 13 residues. Trimming shortened V by 4 bases and J by 4 bases, and 11 bases separated the two germline ends. CDR1 SGDLS and CDR2 YYNGEE come from the germline V gene. The CDR3 DNA reads as TGTGCCAGCAGCAGACCGACCTCCTATGGCTACACCTTC. Protein sequence: CASSRPTSYGYTF.

Regarding this clone: This sample also contains other DNA sequences that code for the same CDR3. V usage is TRBV6-5 and J usage is TRBJ1-1; D may be TRBD1 (6 bases). Germline V gene data show CDR1 as MNHEY and CDR2 as SVGAGI. This CDR3 has 14 residues. The germline V and J ends were trimmed by 0 bases and 4 bases, with 9 bases remaining between them. CDR3 amino acids: CASSYSEGGTEAFF. The CDR3 coding sequence is TGTGCCAGCAGTTACTCCGAAGGGGGCACTGAAGCTTTCTTT.

The chain employs TRBV5-1 and TRBJ1-6, with D perhaps matching TRBD1 (6 bases). The germline V gene encodes CDR1 SGHRS and CDR2 YFSETQ. CDR3 length: 15 amino acids. The germline V and J ends were trimmed by 1 base and 10 bases, with 15 bases remaining between them. This CDR3 reads CASSLITGSSSPLHF. DNA for the CDR3: TGCGCCAGCAGCTTGATCACAGGGTCAAGCTCACCCCTCCACTTT.